This TCR beta chain was documented in a study of blood T cell repertoires in COVID-19. As for the study in general: The United States, Italy and Spain provided the acute and convalescent COVID-19 samples. The cDNA or gDNA used as material had been derived from T cells, B-cell-depleted T cells, or PBMCs.

Assay used: immunoSEQ multiplex PCR; TCRdb lists only in-frame clones, some missing. The sample holds approximately 40,000 clones, 70% to 90% seen once. CDR1 is GTSNPN, CDR2 SVGIG, per germline (reference sequence). This CDR3 contains 13 residues. Trimming left V 3 bases short and J 8 bases short, with 13 bases between. Followed over time, Seattle patients had been enrolled while infection was active. The chain uses TRBV30 and TRBJ1-4, with D unclear. The receptor comes from a man aged 60 to 75 with COVID-19, enrolled during active disease. Sequencing was carried out using peripheral blood. The CDR3 coding sequence is TGTGCCTGGAGGGGGAGGAAACGCGAAAAACTGTTTTTT. This encodes CAWRGRKREKLFF.